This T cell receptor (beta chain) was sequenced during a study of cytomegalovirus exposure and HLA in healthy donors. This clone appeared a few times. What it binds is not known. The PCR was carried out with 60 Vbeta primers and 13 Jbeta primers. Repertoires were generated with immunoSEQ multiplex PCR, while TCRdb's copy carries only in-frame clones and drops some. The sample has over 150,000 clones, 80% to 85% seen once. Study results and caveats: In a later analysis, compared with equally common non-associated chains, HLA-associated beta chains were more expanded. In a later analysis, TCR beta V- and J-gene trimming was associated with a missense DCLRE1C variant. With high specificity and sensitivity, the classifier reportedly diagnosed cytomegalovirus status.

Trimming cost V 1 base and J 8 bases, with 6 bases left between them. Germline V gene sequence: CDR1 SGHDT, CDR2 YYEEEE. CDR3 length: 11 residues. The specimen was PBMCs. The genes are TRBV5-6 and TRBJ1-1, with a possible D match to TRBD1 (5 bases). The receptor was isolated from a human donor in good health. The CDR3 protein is CASSLTGEAFF. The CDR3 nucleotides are TGTGCCAGCAGCTTGACAGGAGAAGCTTTCTTT.